This T cell receptor beta chain is drawn from a study of shared clonotypes between healthy human individuals. Overall study context: CD4 naive and CD4 memory each took three plates per donor, while CD8 naive took two and CD8 memory one.

Sequencing used immunoSEQ multiplex PCR; TCRdb keeps in-frame clones, though not all of them. This table has around 700,000 clones, about three quarters appearing once. Findings and caveats of the study: Specimens sampled were limited to blood, with tissue repertoires likely differing.

For this clone: The antigen is undetermined. Other DNA sequences in this sample translate to the same CDR3.

From CD4+ cells came CD45RA+ naive and CD45RA-negative memory subsets. This sequence was found in a woman aged 30 to 39 in good health. The sample was memory CD4+ T cells sorted from blood. This sample's subset: CD45RA-negative fraction.

CDR3 DNA sequence: TGTGCCAGCAGCTCCTCTCTGGGGGCCTACGAGCAGTACTTC. Translation gives CASSSSLGAYEQYF. This chain uses TRBV11-2 with TRBJ2-7, with D possibly called TRBD1 or TRBD2 (5 bases each). From germline, CDR1 is SGHAT and CDR2 FQNNGV. V was shortened by 4 bases and J by 2 bases, with 12 bases between the two germline ends. There are 14 residues in the CDR3.